The present TCR beta chain was sequenced within a study of CD4 T cells in relation to SARS-CoV-2 and coronaviruses. Study in general: After roughly eleven days of antigen culture, PBMC TCR beta CDR3s were sequenced.

V was trimmed by 5 bases and J by 0 bases, leaving 19 bases between them. The CDR3 extends over 17 amino acids. Germline assignment: CDR1 LNHDA and CDR2 SQIVND (reference sequence). Using immunoSEQ multiplex PCR, the repertoire was profiled, and TCRdb retains in-frame clones only, with some absent. The sample has roughly 20,000 clones; roughly 78% are singletons. As for this clone: Its antigen is not identified.

Unexposed donor CD4+ T cells date from 2011-2018, before the COVID-19 pandemic. CD4+ T cells were isolated from the cells after about 11 days of culture. The source material was CD4+ T cells from PBMCs, cultured in vitro. V usage is TRBV19 and J usage is TRBJ1-1; a weak D match, TRBD1 (6 bases). This receptor was identified in a human donor in good health. The CDR3 DNA reads as TGTGCCAGTAGTTTCCGACAGGAACGAGGTATGAACACTGAAGCTTTCTTT. This encodes CASSFRQERGMNTEAFF.